A single sample is the source of the 18 T cell receptor beta chains below, sequenced in a study of post-analysis software for immune sequencing data. The antigens for these receptors are not known. Unique molecular identifiers had been added to the TCR beta cDNA libraries. From the PCR reads, TCRdb called clonotypes with MiXCR, one entry per CDR3 protein. The data show hundreds of thousands of distinct CDR3 sequences, roughly 30% seen once. Findings and caveats of the study: Several TRBV segments, TRBV5-6, TRBV5-1 and TRBV20-1 among them, were found more frequent in patients than controls.

Sequenced sample: blood. The receptors come from a girl aged 10 to 17 with multiple sclerosis.

V is TRBV7-9 and J is TRBJ1-1, with a weak D call TRBD1 (6 bases). Germline CDR1 reads SEHNR; CDR2 reads FQNEAQ (reference sequence). Between the trimmed V and J ends, which lost 5 bases and 0 bases, there was a span of 13 bases. This CDR3 region has 15 residues. In DNA form, the CDR3 reads TGTGCCAGCAGCCGGAGGGGGGGAATGAACACTGAAGCTTTCTTT. It encodes CASSRRGGMNTEAFF.

This clonotype was seen a handful of times. The rearrangement links TRBV2 to TRBJ2-7, with D hard to call. The length of the CDR3 is 10 residues. The germline gives CDR1 SNHLY, CDR2 FYNNEI. V lost 9 bases and J lost 5, with 8 bases in between. The CDR3 bases are TGTGCCAGTGAAGGGAACGAGCAGTACTTC. Its protein product is CASEGNEQYF.

This rearrangement joins TRBV29-1 to TRBJ2-4; D possibly corresponds to TRBD2 (7 bases). Judging by the DNA end, TRBJ2-7 fits better; the J call may be wrong. The CDR3 consists of 13 residues. Per the germline V gene, CDR1 is SQVTM and CDR2 is ANQGSEA. For the CDR3, the DNA is TGCAGCGTTGAACTGGGAGGGGGCTACGAGCAGTACTTC. This translates into CSVELGGGYEQYF.

In its sample, this clonotype was seen many times. The gene calls are TRBV20-1 and TRBJ2-1, with 7 nucleotides matching TRBD2. This CDR3 region has 14 residues. Germline-derived CDR1 and CDR2 are DFQATT and SNEGSKA (reference sequence). The J segment lost 8 bases and the V segment lost 0 bases, leaving 7 bases of the junction unmatched. CDR3 protein: CSARDLMLADEQFF. DNA of the CDR3: TGCAGTGCTAGAGACCTGATGCTAGCGGATGAGCAGTTCTTC.

This chain joins TRBV10-3 and TRBJ1-2, with 12 nucleotides matching TRBD1. In germline, CDR1 is ENHRY, CDR2 SYGVKD. V trimming: 6 bases; J trimming: 6 bases; junction bases outside the gene matches: 20. The CDR3 contains 19 residues. Written as DNA, the CDR3 is TGTGCCATCAGGCACCTTGGGGACAGGGGGCCACTTGGGGATAATGGCTACACCTTC. Protein product: CAIRHLGDRGPLGDNGYTF.

This chain uses TRBV5-6 with TRBJ1-4, with 10 bases that match TRBD1. The CDR3 length is 14 residues. CDR1 SGHDT and CDR2 YYEEEE come from the germline V gene. V trimming: 0 bases; J trimming: 11 bases; junction bases outside the gene matches: 4. The CDR3 DNA is TGTGCCAGCAGCTTGGTCGGGACAGGGGACAAACTGTTTTTT. Residues: CASSLVGTGDKLFF.

This clonotype occurred a few times. V usage is TRBV28 and J usage is TRBJ2-7; TRBD1 agrees at 11 bases. This CDR3 is 14 amino acids long. V lost 4 bases to trimming and J lost 7 bases; unmatched junction nucleotides: 6. Per the germline V gene, CDR1 is MDHEN and CDR2 is SYDVKM. The chain's CDR3 is CASSSGTGGGEQYF. Here the CDR3 DNA reads TGTGCCAGCAGTTCCGGGACAGGGGGAGGAGAGCAGTACTTC.

This clonotype was seen more than once but under ten times. V gene TRBV6-5 combines with J gene TRBJ2-1, with D perhaps being TRBD1 or TRBD2 (6 bases each). The assigned J gene may be wrong: the sequence end matches TRBJ2-7 better. The CDR3 runs 17 residues. Germline V CDR1 and CDR2: MNHEY, SVGAGI. In DNA form, the CDR3 reads TGTGCCAGCAGTTACTCGAGGAACGGGGGCGGGTACAATGAGCAGTACTTC. Residues: CASSYSRNGGGYNEQYF.

This clonotype showed up just a few times. The chain has TRBV9 and TRBJ2-1, with 7 bases aligning to TRBD1. CDR1 and CDR2 (germline): SGDLS, YYNGEE. The J segment lost 0 bases and the V segment lost 3 bases, leaving 6 bases of the junction unmatched. This CDR3 comprises 16 residues. The CDR3 DNA sequence: TGTGCCAGCAGCGCCGGGGACAGTAACTCCTACAATGAGCAGTTCTTC. It codes for CASSAGDSNSYNEQFF.

This clonotype was detected only a few times. V usage is TRBV20-1 and J usage is TRBJ2-5; D is tentatively TRBD1 or TRBD2 (7 bases each). This CDR3 spans 15 amino acids. V was pared by 0 bases and J by 5 bases, with 16 bases between. Germline V gene sequence: CDR1 DFQATT, CDR2 SNEGSKA (reference sequence). This CDR3 reads CSARDAGGELETQYF. In DNA form, the CDR3 reads TGCAGTGCTAGAGATGCAGGGGGGGAATTGGAGACCCAGTACTTC.

The sample holds a few counts of this clonotype. The rearrangement joins TRBV28 to TRBJ1-2, with unresolved D. From germline, CDR1 is MDHEN and CDR2 SYDVKM. V lost 4 bases and J lost 2, with 11 bases in between. The CDR3 spans 14 residues. CDR3 coding DNA: TGTGCCAGCAGTTCGCCGGGTCAGAACTATGGCTACACCTTC. It specifies CASSSPGQNYGYTF.

V usage is TRBV4-3 and J usage is TRBJ2-7; 7 bases agree with TRBD1. Germline V gives CDR1 LGHNA, CDR2 YSLEER. The CDR3 loop spans 16 amino acids. The J segment lost 3 bases and the V segment lost 0 bases, leaving 8 bases of the junction unmatched. The CDR3 region has the DNA TGCGCCAGCAGCCAAGATAGAACAGGGGCTTACTACGAGCAGTACTTC. This gives the protein CASSQDRTGAYYEQYF.

The gene calls are TRBV7-3 and TRBJ2-7; 7 bases are a match to TRBD2. The trim removed 5 bases at V and 8 bases at J, leaving 6 bases unmatched. Germline values: CDR1 SGHTA, CDR2 FQGTGA. The CDR3 contains 12 residues. This CDR3 reads CASSPGEGQQYF. CDR3 DNA sequence: TGTGCCAGCAGCCCCGGGGAGGGACAGCAGTACTTC.

CDR3 coding DNA: TGTGCCAGCAGTGACCCCTCACCTCAGGGGAACCAAGAGACCCAGTACTTC. Amino acids: CASSDPSPQGNQETQYF. This chain links TRBV25-1 with TRBJ2-5; a possible D gene is TRBD1 (6 bases). This CDR3 contains 17 residues. Germline values: CDR1 MGHDK, CDR2 SYGVNS. V lost 3 bases to trimming and J lost 0 bases, with 17 bases between them.

The rearrangement joins TRBV7-2 to TRBJ2-3; TRBD2 is a possible D gene (6 bases). The CDR3 extends over 15 amino acids. Germline V lookup: CDR1 SGHTA, CDR2 FQGNSA. Trimming pared 3 bases from V and 1 base from J, leaving 11 bases between. CDR3 in amino acids: CASSLEGLGTDTQYF. CDR3 in DNA: TGTGCCAGCAGCTTGGAGGGGCTGGGCACAGATACGCAGTATTTT.

A single count supports this clonotype. This chain connects TRBV7-9 to TRBJ2-6; D may match TRBD1 or TRBD2 (5 bases each). The CDR3 length is 14 residues. Between the trimmed V and J ends, which lost 8 bases and 4 bases, there was a span of 12 bases. Germline lookup yields CDR1 SEHNR and CDR2 FQNEAQ (reference sequence). The chain's CDR3 is CASEGLGGANVLTF. The CDR3 bases are TGTGCCAGCGAGGGGCTGGGAGGGGCCAACGTCCTGACTTTC.

The J gene is TRBJ2-3, the V gene TRBV12-3 or TRBV12-4; D perhaps matches TRBD1 (5 bases). Trimming shortened V by 4 bases and J by 5 bases, and 19 bases separated the two germline ends. This CDR3 comprises 16 residues. The CDR3 reads CASSSPHRLPGDTQYF. CDR3 bases: TGTGCCAGCAGTTCCCCACACAGGCTCCCGGGAGATACGCAGTATTTT.

The table lists this clonotype with a few counts. This chain connects TRBV20-1 to TRBJ2-7, with D uncertain. The germline V and J ends were trimmed by 7 bases and 2 bases, with 12 bases remaining between them. CDR1 is DFQATT and CDR2 is SNEGSKA in the germline V gene (reference sequence). The CDR3 is made up of 12 amino acids. Here the CDR3 reads CSVTTHTYEQYF. The CDR3 DNA reads TGCAGTGTTACGACACATACCTACGAGCAGTACTTC.